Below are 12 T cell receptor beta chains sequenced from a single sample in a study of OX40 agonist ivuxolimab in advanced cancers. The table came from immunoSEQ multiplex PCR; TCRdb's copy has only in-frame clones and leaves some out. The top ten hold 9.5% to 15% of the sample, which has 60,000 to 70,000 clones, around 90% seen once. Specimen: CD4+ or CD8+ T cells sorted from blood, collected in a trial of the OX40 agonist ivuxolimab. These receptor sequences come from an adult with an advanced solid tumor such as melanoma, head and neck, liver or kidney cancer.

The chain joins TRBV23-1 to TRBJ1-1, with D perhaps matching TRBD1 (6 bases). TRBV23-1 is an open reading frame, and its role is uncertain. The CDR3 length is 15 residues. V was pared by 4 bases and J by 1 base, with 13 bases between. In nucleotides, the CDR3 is TGCGCCAGCAGTCGGGACAAGGGGCCGAACACTGAAGCTTTCTTT. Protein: CASSRDKGPNTEAFF.

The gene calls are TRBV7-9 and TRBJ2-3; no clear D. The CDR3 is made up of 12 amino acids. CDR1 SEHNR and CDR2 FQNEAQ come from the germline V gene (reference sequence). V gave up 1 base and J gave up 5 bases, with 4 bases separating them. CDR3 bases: TGTGCCAGCAGCTTAGAGGGAGATACGCAGTATTTT. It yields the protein CASSLEGDTQYF. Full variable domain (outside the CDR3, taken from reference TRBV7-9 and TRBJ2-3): DTGVSQNPRHKITKRGQNVTFRCDPISEHNRLYWYRQTLGQGPEFLTYFQNEAQLEKSRLLSDRFSAERPKGSFSTLEIQRTEQGDSAMYLCASSLEGDTQYFGPGTRLTVL.

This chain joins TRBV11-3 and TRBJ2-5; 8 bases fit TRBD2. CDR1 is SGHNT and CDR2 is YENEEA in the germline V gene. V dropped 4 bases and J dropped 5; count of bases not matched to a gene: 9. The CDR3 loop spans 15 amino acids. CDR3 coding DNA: TGTGCCAGCAGCTCATACGGACTAGCCAGGGAGACCCAGTACTTC. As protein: CASSSYGLARETQYF.

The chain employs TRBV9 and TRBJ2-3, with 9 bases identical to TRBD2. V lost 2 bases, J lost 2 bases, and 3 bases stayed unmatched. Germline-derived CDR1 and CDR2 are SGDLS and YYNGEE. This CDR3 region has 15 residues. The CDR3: CASSVLAGNTDTQYF. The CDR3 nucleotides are TGTGCCAGCAGCGTCCTAGCGGGGAACACAGATACGCAGTATTTT.

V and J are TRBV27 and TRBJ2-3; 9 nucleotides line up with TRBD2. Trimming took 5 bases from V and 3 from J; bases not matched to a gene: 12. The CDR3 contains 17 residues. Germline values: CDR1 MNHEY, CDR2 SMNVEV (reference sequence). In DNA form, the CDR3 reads TGTGCCAGCAGTCCCCGGGCTAGCGGGACGGTAACAGATACGCAGTATTTT. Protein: CASSPRASGTVTDTQYF.

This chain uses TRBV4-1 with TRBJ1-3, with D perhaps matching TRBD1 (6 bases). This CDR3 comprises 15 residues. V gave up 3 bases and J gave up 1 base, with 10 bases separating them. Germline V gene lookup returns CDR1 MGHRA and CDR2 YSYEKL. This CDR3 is CASSQADSSGNTIYF. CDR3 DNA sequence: TGCGCCAGCAGCCAGGCGGACAGTTCTGGAAACACCATATATTTT.

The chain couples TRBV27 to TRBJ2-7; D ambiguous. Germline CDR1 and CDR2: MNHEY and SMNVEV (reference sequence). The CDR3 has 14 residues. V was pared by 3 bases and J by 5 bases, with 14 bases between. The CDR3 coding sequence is TGTGCCAGCAGTTTCGTACCCAGTTTCAACGAGCAGTACTTC. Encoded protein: CASSFVPSFNEQYF.

The CDR3 DNA reads TGTGCCAGCAGCTCGAAGACTAGCGGGAGCGCCGGGGAGCTGTTTTTT. Its translation: CASSSKTSGSAGELFF. The chain couples TRBV13 to TRBJ2-2; 12 nucleotides line up with TRBD2. Germline V gene data show CDR1 as PRHDT and CDR2 as FYEKMQ (reference sequence). After removal of 4 bases from V and 6 bases from J, the junction contained 6 bases not matched to a gene. CDR3 length equals 16 residues.

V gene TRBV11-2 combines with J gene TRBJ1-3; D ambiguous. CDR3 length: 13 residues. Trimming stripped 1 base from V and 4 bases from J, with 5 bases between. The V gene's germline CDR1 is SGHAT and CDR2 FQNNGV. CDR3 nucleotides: TGTGCCAGCAGCTTAGGGGCAGGAAACACCATATATTTT. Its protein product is CASSLGAGNTIYF. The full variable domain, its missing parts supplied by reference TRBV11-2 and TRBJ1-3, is EAGVAQSPRYKIIEKRQSVAFWCNPISGHATLYWYQQILGQGPKLLIQFQNNGVVDDSQLPKDRFSAERLKGVDSTLKIQPAKLEDSAVYLCASSLGAGNTIYFGEGSWLTVV.

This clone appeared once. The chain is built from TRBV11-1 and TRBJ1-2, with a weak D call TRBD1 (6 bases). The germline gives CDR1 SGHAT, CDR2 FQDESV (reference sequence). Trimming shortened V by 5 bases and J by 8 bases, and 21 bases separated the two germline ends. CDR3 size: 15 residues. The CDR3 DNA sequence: TGTGCCAGCAGCCTAACGGACAGATCGGGAACCGGCTACACCTTC. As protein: CASSLTDRSGTGYTF.

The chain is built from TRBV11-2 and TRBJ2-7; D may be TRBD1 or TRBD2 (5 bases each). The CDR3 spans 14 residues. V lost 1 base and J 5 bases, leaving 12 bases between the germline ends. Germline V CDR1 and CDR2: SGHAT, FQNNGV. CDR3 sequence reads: CASSLGRGFNEQYF. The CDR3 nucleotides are TGTGCCAGCAGCTTAGGCCGGGGCTTTAACGAGCAGTACTTC.

This CDR3 reads CASSYGTSYGYTF. The DNA of the CDR3 is TGTGCCAGCAGTTACGGGACTTCCTATGGCTACACCTTC. The genes are TRBV6-6 and TRBJ1-2; TRBD1 might be the D (5 bases). Trimming shortened V by 2 bases and J by 4 bases, and 8 bases separated the two germline ends. The CDR3 has 13 residues. Per germline, CDR1 MNHNY and CDR2 SVGAGI (reference sequence).